This TCR beta chain appears in the sequencing data of a study of OX40 agonist ivuxolimab in advanced cancers. Produced via immunoSEQ multiplex PCR; TCRdb's table is partial and in-frame only. The repertoire consists of around 76,000 clones, with 87% occurring once and the leading ten covering approximately 0.5%. Trimming removed 4 bases from V and 7 bases from J; junction bases left unmatched: 5. The CDR3 loop spans 13 amino acids. CDR1 is SGHDT and CDR2 is YYEEEE in the germline V gene. The rearrangement uses TRBV5-6 and TRBJ1-1, with 9 bases fitting TRBD1. The receptor comes from an adult with an advanced solid tumor such as melanoma, head and neck, liver or kidney cancer. The sample consisted of CD4+ or CD8+ T cells sorted from blood, taken in a trial of the OX40 agonist ivuxolimab. CDR3 coding DNA: TGTGCCAGCAGCGCGGACAGGGGAGTTGAAGCTTTCTTT. Translating gives CASSADRGVEAFF.